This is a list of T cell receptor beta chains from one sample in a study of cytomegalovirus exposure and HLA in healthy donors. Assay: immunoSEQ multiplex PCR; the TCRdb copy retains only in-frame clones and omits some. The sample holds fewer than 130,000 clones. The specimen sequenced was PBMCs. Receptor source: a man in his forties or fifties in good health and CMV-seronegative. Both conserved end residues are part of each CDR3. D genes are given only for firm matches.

CASSLAGGDTQYF	TGCGCCAGCAGCCTAGCGGGGGGGGATACGCAGTATTTT	13	TRBV5-1	TRBJ2-3	TRBD2
CASSNRDRTQGDTEAFF	TGTGCCAGTAGTAACCGGGACAGGACCCAGGGGGACACTGAAGCTTTCTTT	17	TRBV19	TRBJ1-1	TRBD1
CASLYEKLFF	TGTGCCAGTCTATACGAAAAACTGTTTTTT	10	TRBV6-1	TRBJ1-4	.
CASSDSNASGRAARNEQFF	TGTGCCAGCAGTGACTCGAACGCTAGCGGGAGGGCCGCAAGGAATGAGCAGTTCTTC	19	TRBV6-4	TRBJ2-1	TRBD2
CASSSTSGTAEQFF	TGTGCCAGCAGTTCAACTAGCGGGACGGCGGAGCAGTTCTTC	14	TRBV7-9	TRBJ2-1	TRBD2
CASSGTGGRQPQHF	TGTGCCAGTAGTGGGACAGGGGGCCGTCAGCCCCAGCATTTT	14	TRBV19	TRBJ1-5	TRBD1
CASSARGDSYFRQETQYF	TGTGCCAGCAGTGCGAGGGGGGACAGTTATTTTCGCCAAGAGACCCAGTACTTC	18	TRBV27	TRBJ2-5	.
CASSQSPGSLPNEQFF	TGTGCCAGCAGCCAATCCCCGGGATCACTCCCAAATGAGCAGTTCTTC	16	TRBV4-2	TRBJ2-1	.
CASSRGILDGYTF	TGTGCCAGCAGCAGAGGAATATTGGATGGCTACACCTTC	13	TRBV7-9	TRBJ1-2	.
CALEGDRGEYGYTF	TGTGCCTTAGAAGGGGACAGGGGGGAATATGGCTACACCTTC	14	TRBV30	TRBJ1-2	TRBD1
CASSQDPSSTDTQYF	TGCGCCAGCAGCCAAGACCCTTCTAGCACAGATACGCAGTATTTT	15	TRBV4-3	TRBJ2-3	.
CSVDRGSDTQYF	TGCAGCGTTGATAGGGGGTCAGATACGCAGTATTTT	12	TRBV29-1	TRBJ2-3	.
CASSYSRTVNEQYF	TGTGCCAGCAGTTACTCGAGGACAGTCAACGAGCAGTACTTC	14	TRBV6-5	TRBJ2-7	.
CASTRGQGGYEQYF	TGTGCCAGCACCCGAGGACAGGGTGGTTACGAGCAGTACTTC	14	TRBV5-6	TRBJ2-7	TRBD1
CASSYGQGTEAFF	TGTGCCAGCAGTTACGGGCAGGGAACTGAAGCTTTCTTT	13	TRBV6-5	TRBJ1-1	.
CASSSLRDRGINEQFF	TGTGCCAGCAGTTCACTACGGGACAGGGGAATCAATGAGCAGTTCTTC	16	TRBV27	TRBJ2-1	TRBD1
CASSILSGGADEQYF	TGTGCCAGCAGCATACTTAGCGGGGGGGCCGACGAGCAGTACTTC	15	TRBV7-9	TRBJ2-7	TRBD2
CASSLSAERSTDTQYF	TGCGCCAGCAGCCTAAGTGCGGAAAGAAGCACAGATACGCAGTATTTT	16	TRBV4-3	TRBJ2-3	.
CASSQDRERGTRNEQYF	TGCGCCAGCAGCCAAGATCGGGAGCGGGGGACGCGAAACGAGCAGTACTTC	17	TRBV4-3	TRBJ2-7	TRBD2
CASSPWTSGVEETQYF	TGTGCCAGCTCACCTTGGACTAGCGGGGTCGAGGAGACCCAGTACTTC	16	TRBV18	TRBJ2-5	TRBD2
CSIVRAQETQYF	TGCAGCATCGTGAGGGCTCAAGAGACCCAGTACTTC	12	TRBV29-1	TRBJ2-5	.
CASSPGQRNEQFF	TGTGCCAGCTCACCGGGACAGAGAAATGAGCAGTTCTTC	13	TRBV18	TRBJ2-1	TRBD1
CASSLVRGSYEQYF	TGTGCCAGCAGCTTAGTGCGTGGCTCCTACGAGCAGTACTTC	14	TRBV11-2	TRBJ2-7	.
CASSAEGGMNTEAFF	TGTGCCAGCAGCGCCGAGGGGGGGATGAACACTGAAGCTTTCTTT	15	TRBV9	TRBJ1-1	.
CASSGTGDTIYF	TGTGCCAGCAGCGGGACTGGGGACACCATATATTTT	12	TRBV9	TRBJ1-3	.
CASSQATSGGPAEQFF	TGCGCCAGCAGCCAGGCAACTAGCGGGGGACCAGCTGAGCAGTTCTTC	16	TRBV4-3	TRBJ2-1	TRBD2
CASSWDSKSEAFF	TGTGCCAGCAGTTGGGACAGTAAGTCTGAAGCTTTCTTT	13	TRBV6-6	TRBJ1-1	TRBD1
CASSLVSATYNEQFF	TGCGCCAGCAGCTTGGTTAGCGCGACCTACAATGAGCAGTTCTTC	15	TRBV5-1	TRBJ2-1	.
CASSLESSSGYTF	TGCGCCAGCAGCTTGGAGAGTTCGTCTGGCTACACCTTC	13	TRBV5-1	TRBJ1-2	.
CASSSGTGVNQPQHF	TGTGCCAGCAGCTCCGGGACAGGGGTCAATCAGCCCCAGCATTTT	15	TRBV11-1	TRBJ1-5	TRBD1
CASSVPNQETQYF	TGTGCCAGCAGCGTACCTAACCAAGAGACCCAGTACTTC	13	TRBV9	TRBJ2-5	.
CASSSLSGLYSYEQYF	TGTGCCAGCAGCTCCCTCTCGGGGTTATACTCCTACGAGCAGTACTTC	16	TRBV11-2	TRBJ2-7	.
CAIGQGTVDEQFF	TGTGCCATAGGACAGGGTACTGTCGATGAGCAGTTCTTC	13	TRBV2	TRBJ2-1	TRBD1
CASSLEGDSTYEQYF	TGTGCCAGCAGTCTGGAGGGAGACTCCACCTACGAGCAGTACTTC	15	TRBV2	TRBJ2-7	.
CASSQQTSSSTGELFF	TGCGCCAGCAGCCAGCAGACTAGCTCCTCCACCGGGGAGCTGTTTTTT	16	TRBV4-3	TRBJ2-2	TRBD2
CASSIVHSYEQYF	TGTGCCAGTAGTATAGTCCACTCCTACGAGCAGTACTTC	13	TRBV19	TRBJ2-7	.
CAIRQGADTGELFF	TGTGCCATCAGACAGGGGGCCGATACCGGGGAGCTGTTTTTT	14	TRBV10-3	TRBJ2-2	TRBD1
CASSQDLPSNTEAFF	TGCGCCAGCAGCCAAGATCTCCCTTCGAACACTGAAGCTTTCTTT	15	TRBV4-3	TRBJ1-1	.
CASSFAAGQGYNEQFF	TGTGCCAGCAGCTTCGCTGCGGGACAGGGGTACAATGAGCAGTTCTTC	16	TRBV7-9	TRBJ2-1	TRBD1
CASSVTGTGQETQYF	TGTGCCAGCAGTGTCACCGGGACAGGTCAAGAGACCCAGTACTTC	15	TRBV6-1	TRBJ2-5	TRBD1
CASSQDYRTDTQYF	TGCGCCAGCAGCCAAGATTATCGGACAGATACGCAGTATTTT	14	TRBV4-3	TRBJ2-3	.
CASSTYRGRSTEAFF	TGTGCCAGTAGTACATACAGGGGGCGCAGCACTGAAGCTTTCTTT	15	TRBV19	TRBJ1-1	TRBD1
CASSPWTGEAFF	TGTGCCAGCAGCCCGTGGACAGGAGAAGCTTTCTTT	12	TRBV11-2	TRBJ1-1	TRBD1
CASSLPTGGNNEQFF	TGTGCCAGCAGCCTCCCGACAGGGGGGAACAATGAGCAGTTCTTC	15	TRBV5-4	TRBJ2-1	TRBD1
CASSLDRGNSPLHF	TGTGCCAGCAGCTTAGACAGGGGTAATTCACCCCTCCACTTT	14	TRBV7-9	TRBJ1-6	TRBD1